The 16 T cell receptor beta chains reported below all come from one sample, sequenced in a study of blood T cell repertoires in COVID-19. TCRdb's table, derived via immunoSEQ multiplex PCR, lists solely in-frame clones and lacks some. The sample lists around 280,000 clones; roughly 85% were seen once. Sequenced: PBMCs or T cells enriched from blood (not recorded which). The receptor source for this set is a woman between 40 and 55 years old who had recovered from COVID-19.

CDR3 sequence reads: CASSLRSSSGRREQYF. CDR3 DNA: TGTGCCAGCAGTTTAAGAAGTTCCAGCGGGAGGCGGGAGCAGTACTTC. The V gene is TRBV28, the J gene TRBJ2-7; 9 bases map to TRBD2. The CDR3 length is 16 residues. The germline gives CDR1 MDHEN, CDR2 SYDVKM. The V and J ends lost 2 bases and 7 bases, in that order; junction bases with no gene match: 12.

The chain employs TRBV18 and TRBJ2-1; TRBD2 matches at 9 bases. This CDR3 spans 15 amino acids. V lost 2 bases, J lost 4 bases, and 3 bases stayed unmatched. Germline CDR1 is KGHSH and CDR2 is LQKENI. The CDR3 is CASSPGLAGYNEQFF. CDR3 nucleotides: TGTGCCAGCTCACCAGGTCTAGCGGGGTACAATGAGCAGTTCTTC.

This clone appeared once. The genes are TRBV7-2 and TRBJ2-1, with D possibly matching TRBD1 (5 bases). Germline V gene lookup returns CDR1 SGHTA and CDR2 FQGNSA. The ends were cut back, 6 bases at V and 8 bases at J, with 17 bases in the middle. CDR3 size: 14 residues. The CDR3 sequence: CASRWGVQVDEQFF. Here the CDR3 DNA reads TGTGCCAGCAGATGGGGCGTACAGGTGGATGAGCAGTTCTTC.

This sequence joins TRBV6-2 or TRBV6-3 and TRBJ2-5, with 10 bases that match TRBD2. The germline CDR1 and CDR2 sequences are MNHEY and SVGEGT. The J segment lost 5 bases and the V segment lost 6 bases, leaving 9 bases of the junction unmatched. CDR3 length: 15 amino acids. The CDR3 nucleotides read TGTGCCAGCAGCCCTAGCGGGAGTGGCCGGGAGACCCAGTACTTC. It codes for CASSPSGSGRETQYF.

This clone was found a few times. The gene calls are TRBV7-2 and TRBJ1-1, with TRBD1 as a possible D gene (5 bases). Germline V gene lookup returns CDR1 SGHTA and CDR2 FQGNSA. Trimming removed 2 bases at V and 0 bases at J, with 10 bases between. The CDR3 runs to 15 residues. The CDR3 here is CASSLSGHLNTEAFF. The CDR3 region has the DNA TGTGCCAGCAGCTTATCAGGGCACCTGAACACTGAAGCTTTCTTT. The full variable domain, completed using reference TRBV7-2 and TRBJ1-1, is GAGVSQSPSNKVTEKGKDVELRCDPISGHTALYWYRQSLGQGLEFLIYFQGNSAPDKSGLPSDRFSAERTGGSVSTLTIQRTQQEDSAVYLCASSLSGHLNTEAFFGQGTRLTVV.

CDR3 in DNA: TGTGCCAGCAGAGAGGGACTAGCGGGTGACGAGCAGTACTTC. Translation: CASREGLAGDEQYF. J is TRBJ2-7 and V is TRBV6-5; 12 bases line up with TRBD2. CDR3 length: 14 amino acids. Germline V gives CDR1 MNHEY, CDR2 SVGAGI. With V trimmed by 6 bases and J by 5 bases, 5 bases remained unmatched.

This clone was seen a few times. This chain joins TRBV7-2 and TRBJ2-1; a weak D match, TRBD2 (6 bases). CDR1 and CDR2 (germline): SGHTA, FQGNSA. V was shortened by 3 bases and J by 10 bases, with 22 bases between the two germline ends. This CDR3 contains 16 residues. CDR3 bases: TGTGCCAGCAGCTTTTCAGGTAGCAGGGAGGCGGCGGAGCAGTTCTTC. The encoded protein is CASSFSGSREAAEQFF.

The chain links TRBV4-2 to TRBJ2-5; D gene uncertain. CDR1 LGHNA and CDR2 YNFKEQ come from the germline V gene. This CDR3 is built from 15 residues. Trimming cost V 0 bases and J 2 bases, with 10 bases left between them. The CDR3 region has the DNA TGTGCCAGCAGCCAAGAAGGCCTAGGACAAGAGACCCAGTACTTC. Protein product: CASSQEGLGQETQYF.

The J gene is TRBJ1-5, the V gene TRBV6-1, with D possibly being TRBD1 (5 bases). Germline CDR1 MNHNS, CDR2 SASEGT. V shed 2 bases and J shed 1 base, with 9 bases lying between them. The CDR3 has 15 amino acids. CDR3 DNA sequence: TGTGCCAGCAGTGAATGGAGACAGAGCAATCAGCCCCAGCATTTT. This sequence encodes CASSEWRQSNQPQHF.

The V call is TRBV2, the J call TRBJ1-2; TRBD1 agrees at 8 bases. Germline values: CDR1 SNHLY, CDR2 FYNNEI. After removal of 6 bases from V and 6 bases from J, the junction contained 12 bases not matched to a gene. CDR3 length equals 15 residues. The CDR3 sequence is CASSPRTGKADGYTF. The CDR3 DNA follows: TGTGCCAGCAGCCCCCGGACAGGGAAAGCGGATGGCTACACCTTC.

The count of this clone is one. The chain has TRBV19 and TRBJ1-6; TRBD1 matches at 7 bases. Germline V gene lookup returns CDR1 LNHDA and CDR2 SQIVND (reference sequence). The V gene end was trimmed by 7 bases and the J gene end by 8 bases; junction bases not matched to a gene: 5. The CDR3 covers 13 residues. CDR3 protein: CASNPGGYSPLHF. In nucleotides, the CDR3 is TGTGCCAGTAACCCAGGGGGGTATTCACCCCTCCACTTT. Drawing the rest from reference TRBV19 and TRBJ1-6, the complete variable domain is DGGITQSPKYLFRKEGQNVTLSCEQNLNHDAMYWYRQDPGQGLRLIYYSQIVNDFQKGDIAEGYSVSREKKESFPLTVTSAQKNPTAFYLCASNPGGYSPLHFGNGTRLTVT.

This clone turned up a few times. The CDR3 DNA sequence: TGTGCCAGCAGCTTAAAAGGGGGTAGCAATCAGCCCCAGCATTTT. It specifies CASSLKGGSNQPQHF. The chain links TRBV7-2 to TRBJ1-5; TRBD1 is a possible D gene (6 bases). Trimming pared 2 bases from V and 0 bases from J, leaving 8 bases between. The CDR3 contains 15 residues. The germline V gene encodes CDR1 SGHTA and CDR2 FQGNSA.

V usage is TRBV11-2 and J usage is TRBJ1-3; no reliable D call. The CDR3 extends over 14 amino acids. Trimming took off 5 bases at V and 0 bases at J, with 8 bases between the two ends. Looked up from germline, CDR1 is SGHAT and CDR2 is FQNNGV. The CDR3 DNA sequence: TGTGCCAGCAGCCAGGCCTTCTCTGGAAACACCATATATTTT. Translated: CASSQAFSGNTIYF.

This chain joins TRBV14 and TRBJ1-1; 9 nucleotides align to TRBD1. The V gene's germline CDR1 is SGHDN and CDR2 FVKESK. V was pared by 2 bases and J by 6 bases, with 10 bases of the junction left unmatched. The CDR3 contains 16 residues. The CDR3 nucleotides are TGTGCCAGCAGCCAAATCGGGGATAGGACAGGGGCTGAAGCTTTCTTT. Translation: CASSQIGDRTGAEAFF. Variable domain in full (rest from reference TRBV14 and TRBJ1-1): EAGVTQFPSHSVIEKGQTVTLRCDPISGHDNLYWYRRVMGKEIKFLLHFVKESKQDESGMPNNRFLAERTGGTYSTLKVQPAELEDSGVYFCASSQIGDRTGAEAFFGQGTRLTVV.

The CDR3 DNA reads as TGTGCCAGCACTACACCGGGACAGGGAAGTGGCTACACCTTC. This sequence encodes CASTTPGQGSGYTF. The chain recombines TRBV19 with TRBJ1-2, with TRBD1 matching 9 bases. The V gene's germline CDR1 is LNHDA and CDR2 SQIVND (reference sequence). V dropped 9 bases and J dropped 7; count of bases not matched to a gene: 12. This CDR3 is built from 14 residues.

The CDR3 DNA follows: TGTGCCAGCAGTTACGGGGTTACGGAGGTGACTGAAGCTTTCTTT. It codes for CASSYGVTEVTEAFF. The chain recombines TRBV6-5 with TRBJ1-1; D call uncertain. The CDR3 totals 15 residues. The germline CDR1 and CDR2 sequences are MNHEY and SVGAGI. V was clipped by 2 bases and J by 5 bases, with 15 bases between them.